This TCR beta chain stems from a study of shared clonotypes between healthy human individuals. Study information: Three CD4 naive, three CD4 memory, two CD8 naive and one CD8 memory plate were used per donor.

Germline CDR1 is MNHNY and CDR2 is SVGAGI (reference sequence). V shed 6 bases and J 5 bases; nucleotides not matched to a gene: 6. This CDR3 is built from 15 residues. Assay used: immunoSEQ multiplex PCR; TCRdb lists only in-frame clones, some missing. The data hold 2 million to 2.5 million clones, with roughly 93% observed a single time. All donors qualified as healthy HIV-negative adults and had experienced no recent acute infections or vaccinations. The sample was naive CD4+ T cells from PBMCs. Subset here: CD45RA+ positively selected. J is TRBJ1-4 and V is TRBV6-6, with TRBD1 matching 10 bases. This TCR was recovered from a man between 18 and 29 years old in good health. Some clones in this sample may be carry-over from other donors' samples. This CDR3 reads CASRDRGQTNEKLFF. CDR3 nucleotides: TGTGCCAGCAGAGACAGGGGGCAGACAAATGAAAAACTGTTTTTT.